This T cell receptor (beta chain) emerged from a study of shared clonotypes between healthy human individuals. Study-wide results and limits: Among the subsets, naive ones generally showed larger estimated richness than memory ones. A reduction in generation probabilities was seen for non-shared clonotypes relative to those shared by all four donors.

V lost 2 bases, J lost 0 bases, and 14 bases lay in between. The CDR3 spans 16 residues. Germline CDR1 and CDR2: LGHNA and YNFKEQ. Naive CD8 cells comprised CD45RO-negative, CCR7-positively selected cells, excluding terminally differentiated effector memory CD45RA+ cells. Caucasian adults living in Nashville, Tennessee, provided all samples. Here immunoSEQ multiplex PCR was the method, and the copy in TCRdb shows in-frame clones only, minus some. Altogether about 2.1 million clones are present, around 93% being singletons, with the ten largest covering around 1.8%. On this clone itself: As yet, its antigen is unknown.

The sample was naive CD8+ T cells from PBMCs. This rearrangement joins TRBV4-2 to TRBJ2-7, with a possible D match to TRBD2 (6 bases). The receptor was derived from a man between 18 and 29 years old in good health. Some clones in this sample may be carry-over from other donors' samples. The CDR3 spells CASSQIRAGPSYEQYF. DNA for the CDR3: TGTGCCAGCAGCCAAATTAGGGCGGGACCCTCCTACGAGCAGTACTTC.